Following are 30 T cell receptor beta chains from one sample sequenced in a study of read filtering for tumor transcriptome and immune sequencing. This library used around 0.4 ug RNA and molecular barcoded adaptors spanning alpha/delta and beta/gamma chains. In TCRdb, the reads were re-called with MiXCR into one record per CDR3 protein. The table shows tens of thousands of distinct CDR3 sequences, with roughly 13% occurring only once. Input material: a population of CD138-negative cells sorted from bone marrow. The source of these receptors is a donor at least 40 years old with multiple myeloma.

The sample holds many counts of this clonotype. The rearrangement links TRBV10-3 to TRBJ2-3; D gene ambiguous. With 10 bases removed from V and 0 bases from J, the gap between germline ends came to 14 bases. The CDR3 loop spans 14 amino acids. Per the germline V gene, CDR1 is ENHRY and CDR2 is SYGVKD. The CDR3 DNA sequence: TGTGCCACCCGTCAAACCACTAGCACAGATACGCAGTATTTT. It yields the protein CATRQTTSTDTQYF.

This clonotype was counted at least ten times. V usage is TRBV7-3 and J usage is TRBJ1-1; no definite D call. There are 15 residues in the CDR3. Trimming took off 1 base at V and 1 base at J, with 10 bases between the two ends. Per the germline V gene, CDR1 is SGHTA and CDR2 is FQGTGA. The CDR3 protein is CASSLKLAGNTEAFF. DNA for the CDR3: TGTGCCAGCAGCTTAAAGTTGGCAGGGAACACTGAAGCTTTCTTT.

A few counts support this clonotype. This sequence joins TRBV20-1 and TRBJ1-2; a weak D match, TRBD1 (5 bases). There are 15 residues in the CDR3. V was shortened by 3 bases and J by 0 bases, with 14 bases between the two germline ends. The germline V gene has CDR1 DFQATT and CDR2 SNEGSKA (reference sequence). CDR3 protein: CSARGSGTSNYGYTF. In DNA form, the CDR3 reads TGCAGTGCTAGGGGATCCGGGACTTCTAACTATGGCTACACCTTC.

This clonotype was seen many times. The chain combines TRBV27 with TRBJ2-7, with a tentative D call TRBD1 (6 bases). Germline loops: CDR1 MNHEY, CDR2 SMNVEV (reference sequence). The ends were cut back, 5 bases at V and 2 bases at J, with 7 bases in the middle. This CDR3 is 12 amino acids long. CDR3 nucleotides: TGTGCCAGCAGTCGGGACACCTACGAGCAGTACTTC. It specifies CASSRDTYEQYF.

There are many counts of this clonotype. The chain uses TRBV7-2 and TRBJ2-1, with 7 positions matching TRBD2. J was trimmed by 8 bases and V by 4 bases; bases with no gene match: 8. CDR1 and CDR2 (germline): SGHTA, FQGNSA. The CDR3 covers 14 residues. As DNA, the CDR3 is TGTGCCAGCAGCTGGAGACTAGCTGGGTATGAGCAGTTCTTC. Translation: CASSWRLAGYEQFF. The variable domain in full, with the rest retrieved from reference TRBV7-2 and TRBJ2-1, is GAGVSQSPSNKVTEKGKDVELRCDPISGHTALYWYRQSLGQGLEFLIYFQGNSAPDKSGLPSDRFSAERTGGSVSTLTIQRTQQEDSAVYLCASSWRLAGYEQFFGPGTRLTVL.

This clonotype was seen ten or more times. The V call is TRBV4-3, the J call TRBJ2-7; TRBD2 might be the D (6 bases). The length of the CDR3 is 17 residues. CDR1 and CDR2 from the germline V gene are LGHNA and YSLEER. V was cut by 1 base and J by 4 bases, with 20 bases left in between. The chain's CDR3 is CASSQGYRGITDYEQYF. The CDR3, as DNA: TGCGCCAGCAGCCAAGGCTATCGCGGGATTACGGATTACGAGCAGTACTTC.

This clonotype came up many times. The chain employs TRBV19 and TRBJ2-1; 9 nucleotides align to TRBD2. Germline values: CDR1 LNHDA, CDR2 SQIVND (reference sequence). This CDR3 region has 16 residues. V shed 6 bases and J 3 bases; nucleotides not matched to a gene: 9. DNA for the CDR3: TGTGCCAGTAGGGGGCGGGAGGGCTCAGTCTACAATGAGCAGTTCTTC. Protein product: CASRGREGSVYNEQFF.

This clonotype was observed many times. The J gene is TRBJ1-2, the V gene TRBV7-6, with 8 bases fitting TRBD1. This CDR3 region has 16 residues. Trimming at V came to 5 bases and at J to 8 bases, leaving 16 bases not matched to a gene. CDR1 is SGHVS and CDR2 is FNYEAQ in the germline V gene. The CDR3, as DNA: TGTGCCAGCAGCCCCGATACAGGGGGGAGTAGCGTCGGCTACACCTTC. As protein: CASSPDTGGSSVGYTF. The full variable domain, with the rest looked up from reference TRBV7-6 and TRBJ1-2, is GAGVSQSPRYKVTKRGQDVALRCDPISGHVSLYWYRQALGQGPEFLTYFNYEAQQDKSGLPNDRFSAERPEGSISTLTIQRTEQRDSAMYRCASSPDTGGSSVGYTFGSGTRLTVV.

This clonotype showed up many times. J is TRBJ2-7 and V is TRBV9, with 7 bases matching TRBD2. CDR1 is SGDLS, CDR2 YYNGEE, per germline. The CDR3 runs 15 residues. The ends lost 0 bases at V and 5 bases at J; junction bases unmatched: 8. The CDR3 DNA sequence: TGTGCCAGCAGCGTAGGGTCCAGCGGGACCAACGAGCAGTACTTC. Its translation is CASSVGSSGTNEQYF. The full variable domain, completed using reference TRBV9 and TRBJ2-7, is DSGVTQTPKHLITATGQRVTLRCSPRSGDLSVYWYQQSLDQGLQFLIQYYNGEERAKGNILERFSAQQFPDLHSELNLSSLELGDSALYFCASSVGSSGTNEQYFGPGTRLTVT.

This clonotype has a count of ten or more. The chain has TRBV4-2 and TRBJ2-3; weak D call: TRBD2 (6 bases). The length of the CDR3 is 15 residues. V was shortened by 1 base and J by 0 bases, with 8 bases between the two germline ends. Germline V gene data show CDR1 as LGHNA and CDR2 as YNFKEQ. CDR3 in DNA: TGTGCCAGCAGCCAAGGGACTACTAGCACAGATACGCAGTATTTT. Translation: CASSQGTTSTDTQYF.

The rearrangement joins TRBV19 to TRBJ2-5, with 7 bases lining up with TRBD2. Per the germline V gene, CDR1 is LNHDA and CDR2 is SQIVND (reference sequence). V lost 1 base to trimming and J lost 4 bases; unmatched junction nucleotides: 6. CDR3 length: 15 amino acids. Here the CDR3 DNA reads TGTGCCAGTAGTATAGGCCAGCGGGACGGAGAGACCCAGTACTTC. Its protein product is CASSIGQRDGETQYF.

Turning to this clonotype: The junction and the germline gene differ at one end; a read error may be behind it. The chain recombines TRBV6-2 or TRBV6-3 with TRBJ2-1; possibly TRBD2 for D (6 bases). The germline gives CDR1 MNHEY, CDR2 SVGEGT. The CDR3 runs to 16 residues. The CDR3 is CAGSYPLGGNHNEQFF. For the CDR3, the DNA is TGTGCCGGCAGTTACCCCCTTGGCGGGAACCACAATGAGCAGTTCTTC.

V gene TRBV7-9 combines with J gene TRBJ2-7; 8 bases agree with TRBD2. The CDR3 has 14 amino acids. Trimming at V came to 1 base and at J to 9 bases, leaving 8 bases not matched to a gene. Germline lookup yields CDR1 SEHNR and CDR2 FQNEAQ (reference sequence). The CDR3 bases are TGTGCCAGCAGCTTAGAGACGGGAGGGGTATCGCAGTACTTC. Translation: CASSLETGGVSQYF.

The chain has TRBV20-1 and TRBJ2-5, with 9 nucleotides matching TRBD1. Germline values: CDR1 DFQATT, CDR2 SNEGSKA (reference sequence). V lost 6 bases, J lost 5 bases, and 7 bases stayed unmatched. The CDR3 is 13 amino acids. CDR3 DNA: TGCAGTGCAACGGGACAGGGTTACGAGACCCAGTACTTC. Protein: CSATGQGYETQYF.

This clonotype was seen many times. The chain has TRBV4-1 and TRBJ2-1; 8 nucleotides align to TRBD1. Germline values: CDR1 MGHRA, CDR2 YSYEKL. Losses at the gene ends were 0 bases for V and 6 bases for J; bases not matched to a gene: 10. The CDR3 runs to 17 residues. The CDR3 reads CASSQDPGTGRFNEQFF. As DNA, the CDR3 is TGCGCCAGCAGCCAAGATCCCGGGACAGGAAGGTTCAATGAGCAGTTCTTC.

V usage is TRBV7-2 and J usage is TRBJ2-3; the D gene is possibly TRBD1 (7 bases). The V end was cut by 3 bases, the J end by 5 bases, with 12 bases between. CDR3 length equals 14 residues. The germline V gene encodes CDR1 SGHTA and CDR2 FQGNSA. The CDR3: CASSFDQGGDTQYF. CDR3 DNA: TGTGCCAGCAGCTTCGACCAGGGGGGAGATACGCAGTATTTT.

In its sample, this clonotype was seen many times. The rearrangement uses TRBV9 and TRBJ2-1; D unresolved. Trimming cost V 4 bases and J 4 bases, with 9 bases left between them. Germline V CDR1 and CDR2: SGDLS, YYNGEE. This CDR3 is 13 amino acids long. In DNA form, the CDR3 reads TGTGCCAGCAGCATGAGGCAGTACAATGAGCAGTTCTTC. As protein: CASSMRQYNEQFF.

Here the CDR3 reads CASSFMREGYNEQFF. The CDR3 DNA sequence: TGTGCCAGCAGCTTCATGCGGGAGGGCTACAATGAGCAGTTCTTC. The chain has TRBV7-9 and TRBJ2-1, with TRBD2 matching 9 bases. V was clipped by 3 bases and J by 3 bases; unmatched bases: 3. This CDR3 spans 15 amino acids. The germline gives CDR1 SEHNR, CDR2 FQNEAQ (reference sequence).

Ten or more counts support this clonotype. The chain carries TRBV29-1 and TRBJ2-1, with D unclear. Deletions cut 3 bases from V and 6 bases from J, with 24 bases between. This CDR3 has 17 amino acids. CDR1 and CDR2 (germline): SQVTM, ANQGSEA. CDR3 protein: CSVDPLLRVNSANEQFF. The CDR3 nucleotides read TGCAGCGTTGATCCTTTACTGAGAGTGAACTCGGCCAATGAGCAGTTCTTC.

A word on this clonotype: A read error may explain this, as a much larger clone is one base away. The chain carries TRBV2 and TRBJ1-1; D unresolved. The germline CDR1 and CDR2 sequences are SNHLY and FYNNEI. The ends were cut back, 11 bases at V and 1 base at J, with 14 bases in the middle. CDR3 length: 13 amino acids. In DNA form, the CDR3 reads TGTGCCTGTCTTATTTTGGGGAACACTGAAGCTTTCTTT. Protein sequence: CACLILGNTEAFF.

This clonotype showed up just a few times. The rearrangement joins TRBV7-9 to TRBJ1-3, with D possibly matching TRBD1 (5 bases). Looked up from germline, CDR1 is SEHNR and CDR2 is FQNEAQ (reference sequence). Trimming took 2 bases from V and 4 from J, leaving 24 bases between them. The CDR3 sequence is 19 residues long. The CDR3 DNA reads TGTGCCAGCAGCTTACACCTCAACGGACAAAAGCTAACGGGAAACACCATATATTTT. Its translation is CASSLHLNGQKLTGNTIYF.

This clonotype was recorded a few times. A much larger clone differs by one base, so this may be a read error. V is TRBV28 and J is TRBJ1-2; D remains unclear. This CDR3 has 12 amino acids. Per the germline V gene, CDR1 is MDHEN and CDR2 is SYDVKM. The germline V and J ends were trimmed by 5 bases and 8 bases, with 12 bases remaining between them. CDR3: CASSPIFSGYTF. The CDR3 bases are TGTGCCAGCAGTCCAATCTTTAGCGGCTACACCTTC.

This clonotype has a count of ten or more. The chain links TRBV20-1 to TRBJ2-3; D possibly matches TRBD1 or TRBD2 (5 bases each). The germline gives CDR1 DFQATT, CDR2 SNEGSKA (reference sequence). Trimming cost V 3 bases and J 2 bases, with 21 bases left between them. CDR3 length equals 17 residues. The CDR3 sequence is CSASGGVSGIPTDTQYF. CDR3 nucleotides: TGCAGTGCTAGTGGGGGAGTAAGCGGCATCCCCACAGATACGCAGTATTTT.

This chain uses TRBV7-2 with TRBJ2-2; no clear D gene. The CDR3 is 11 amino acids. Germline-derived CDR1 and CDR2 are SGHTA and FQGNSA. Trimming pared 5 bases from V and 5 bases from J, leaving 3 bases between. This CDR3 reads CASSVTGELFF. CDR3 nucleotide sequence: TGTGCCAGCAGCGTGACCGGGGAGCTGTTTTTT. Together with reference TRBV7-2 and TRBJ2-2, the CDR3 gives the full variable domain: GAGVSQSPSNKVTEKGKDVELRCDPISGHTALYWYRQSLGQGLEFLIYFQGNSAPDKSGLPSDRFSAERTGGSVSTLTIQRTQQEDSAVYLCASSVTGELFFGEGSRLTVL.

This clonotype was picked up many times. V is TRBV20-1 and J is TRBJ2-3; no definite D call. Germline-derived CDR1 and CDR2 are DFQATT and SNEGSKA (reference sequence). V lost 6 bases, J lost 6 bases, and 16 bases lay in between. The CDR3 is made up of 13 amino acids. As DNA, the CDR3 is TGCAGTGCGTATAACCAGGTGGCTGATACGCAGTATTTT. Translating it yields CSAYNQVADTQYF.

This clonotype was seen only a few times. The chain employs TRBV30 and TRBJ2-7; D possibly corresponds to TRBD1 (6 bases). Trimming stripped 7 bases from V and 3 bases from J, with 16 bases between. In germline, CDR1 is GTSNPN, CDR2 SVGIG (reference sequence). This CDR3 contains 13 residues. For the CDR3, the DNA is TGTGCCTCGACGAGCAGGGGACGCTACGAGCAGTACTTC. It encodes CASTSRGRYEQYF.

In this sample, this clonotype turned up many times. The chain couples TRBV20-1 to TRBJ2-7, with TRBD2 matching over 7 bases. Germline CDR1 DFQATT, CDR2 SNEGSKA (reference sequence). This CDR3 is 13 amino acids long. Losses at the gene ends were 6 bases for V and 4 bases for J; bases not matched to a gene: 9. The CDR3 sequence is CSAEPREGYEQYF. CDR3 DNA: TGCAGTGCCGAACCAAGGGAGGGTTACGAGCAGTACTTC.

This clonotype was seen more than once but under ten times. The chain couples TRBV12-3 or TRBV12-4 to TRBJ2-1; D remains ambiguous. This CDR3 spans 13 amino acids. The V and J ends lost 1 base and 9 bases respectively, with 10 bases between them. The CDR3 region has the DNA TGTGCCAGCAGTTTAGTTGTTGCGTCTGAGCAGTTCTTC. Translation gives CASSLVVASEQFF.

This clonotype was observed at least ten times. At one end, the junction sequence differs from germline, possibly due to a read error. The CDR3 DNA reads TGTGCCATGGGGCGGGAGTCTTCCTACAATGTGCAGTTCTTC. Its protein is CAMGRESSYNVQFF. The gene calls are TRBV10-3 and TRBJ2-1; 7 bases are shared with TRBD2. The germline V gene encodes CDR1 ENHRY and CDR2 SYGVKD. This CDR3 is built from 14 residues.

This clonotype was counted at least ten times. The rearrangement uses TRBV27 and TRBJ1-1, with D maybe TRBD1 (6 bases). Per germline, CDR1 MNHEY and CDR2 SMNVEV (reference sequence). The CDR3 length is 14 residues. V was pared by 5 bases and J by 3 bases, with 13 bases between. The CDR3 bases are TGTGCCAGCAGTACCGATGGACAGTACACTGAAGCTTTCTTT. Its translation is CASSTDGQYTEAFF.